The 23 T cell receptor beta chains presented below share a single source sample, sequenced in a study of T-cell memory formation after mild COVID-19. TCRdb called the 5' RACE reads again in MiXCR, with one record for every CDR3 protein. Of approximately 270,000 distinct CDR3 sequences detected, 15% to 20% appear once; the ten largest clones hold more than 20%. The sample taken for sequencing was PBMCs or a T cell subset sorted from them (not recorded which). The receptors were sampled from a man aged 18-30 years who had mild COVID-19 (a few samples of this study predate the infection). Cell type and time point are not known.

This clonotype was found many times. The V gene is TRBV9, the J gene TRBJ2-3, with a possible D match to TRBD2 (7 bases). Germline V gene lookup returns CDR1 SGDLS and CDR2 YYNGEE. CDR3 length: 16 amino acids. The V and J ends lost 10 bases and 2 bases respectively, with 23 bases between them. The CDR3 DNA reads as TGTGCCTATCGGTGGGACGGGGGGCCGATCACAGATACGCAGTATTTT. Protein sequence: CAYRWDGGPITDTQYF.

This clonotype has ten or more counts. The CDR3 DNA sequence: TGTGCCAGCAGGATGTCCGGATCCCCCGGGGAGCTGTTTTTT. Amino acids: CASRMSGSPGELFF. The chain couples TRBV6-5 to TRBJ2-2; D is unresolved. Trimming removed 6 bases at V and 6 bases at J, with 14 bases between. In germline, CDR1 is MNHEY, CDR2 SVGAGI. The CDR3 loop spans 14 amino acids.

This clonotype was picked up a small number of times. The chain carries TRBV20-1 and TRBJ2-2; 12 bases are a match to TRBD2. This CDR3 comprises 16 residues. J was trimmed by 4 bases and V by 2 bases; bases with no gene match: 5. The germline V gene has CDR1 DFQATT and CDR2 SNEGSKA (reference sequence). Written as DNA, the CDR3 is TGCAGTGCTAGACATTCGACTAGCGGGGGCACCGGGGAGCTGTTTTTT. Its protein product is CSARHSTSGGTGELFF.

The genes are TRBV12-3 or TRBV12-4 and TRBJ1-5; no clear D. The CDR3 runs to 13 residues. V was clipped by 6 bases and J by 2 bases, with 8 bases between them. Written as DNA, the CDR3 is TGTGCCAGCAGCTTCGAGGGCAATCAGCCCCAGCATTTT. The encoded protein is CASSFEGNQPQHF.

This clonotype was found many times. The chain couples TRBV7-2 to TRBJ2-2, with D perhaps assigned TRBD1 or TRBD2 (5 bases each). Germline V gene sequence: CDR1 SGHTA, CDR2 FQGNSA. V was clipped by 5 bases and J by 6 bases, with 13 bases between them. This CDR3 comprises 14 residues. CDR3 residues: CASSRDLLSGELFF. The CDR3 DNA reads as TGTGCCAGCAGCAGGGACCTACTATCCGGGGAGCTGTTTTTT. The full variable domain, completed using reference TRBV7-2 and TRBJ2-2, is GAGVSQSPSNKVTEKGKDVELRCDPISGHTALYWYRQSLGQGLEFLIYFQGNSAPDKSGLPSDRFSAERTGGSVSTLTIQRTQQEDSAVYLCASSRDLLSGELFFGEGSRLTVL.

This clonotype was found many times. V is TRBV12-3 or TRBV12-4 and J is TRBJ2-1; D remains unclear. V was pared by 6 bases and J by 7 bases, with 10 bases between. The CDR3 covers 12 residues. The CDR3 loop is CASSPGPNEQFF. CDR3 DNA sequence: TGTGCCAGCAGCCCCGGCCCTAATGAGCAGTTCTTC.

The CDR3 nucleotides are TGCGCCAGCAGCCAAGATACAAGCGGGGGACACACCGGGGAGCTGTTTTTT. This translates into CASSQDTSGGHTGELFF. J is TRBJ2-2 and V is TRBV4-1, with 8 bases aligning to TRBD2. In germline, CDR1 is MGHRA, CDR2 YSYEKL. V gave up 0 bases and J gave up 3 bases; unmatched junction bases: 6. CDR3 length equals 17 residues.

The J gene is TRBJ1-4, the V gene TRBV24-1; unclear D gene. This CDR3 is 17 amino acids long. Germline CDR1 reads KGHDR; CDR2 reads SFDVKD. The V end lost 3 bases, the J end lost 8 bases, and 21 bases lay between the germline ends. CDR3 DNA: TGTGCCACCAGTGATCCCGCTGACGGAGACCTTCGAGAAAAACTGTTTTTT. Its protein product is CATSDPADGDLREKLFF.

The rearrangement uses TRBV12-3 or TRBV12-4 and TRBJ1-2, with TRBD1 identical over 8 bases. This CDR3 has 14 residues. V gave up 6 bases and J gave up 8 bases; unmatched junction bases: 11. The CDR3 nucleotides read TGTGCCAGCAGGTTTTCGGCACAGGGGGGAGGCTACACCTTC. Protein product: CASRFSAQGGGYTF.

This clonotype showed up just a few times. The chain links TRBV3-1 to TRBJ2-7; D is ambiguous. V was clipped by 4 bases and J by 0 bases, with 13 bases between them. CDR3 length equals 15 residues. Germline CDR1 LGHDT, CDR2 YNNKEL (reference sequence). This CDR3 reads CASSRQYQSSYEQYF. In DNA form, the CDR3 reads TGTGCCAGCAGCCGCCAGTACCAGAGCTCCTACGAGCAGTACTTC.

This clonotype appeared a few times. This chain connects TRBV29-1 to TRBJ2-5, with TRBD1 matching 9 bases. CDR1 and CDR2 from the germline V gene are SQVTM and ANQGSEA. The CDR3 sequence is 13 residues long. Germline trimming cut 8 bases from V and 5 bases from J; bases unmatched to any gene: 9. The CDR3 nucleotides read TGCAGCCTCCCGGGACAGGGTATGGAGACCCAGTACTTC. This encodes CSLPGQGMETQYF.

This clonotype was seen a few times. The chain employs TRBV6-5 and TRBJ2-2; the D is unclear. This CDR3 has 13 residues. The V gene lost 2 bases and the J gene lost 4 bases, with 5 bases spanning the gap. Germline CDR1 is MNHEY and CDR2 is SVGAGI. This CDR3 reads CASSYTPTGELFF. CDR3 DNA: TGTGCCAGCAGTTACACCCCCACCGGGGAGCTGTTTTTT.

This clonotype was seen a handful of times. The chain links TRBV11-2 to TRBJ2-5, with 12 bases fitting TRBD2. Germline V CDR1 and CDR2: SGHAT, FQNNGV. The CDR3 sequence is 15 residues long. After removal of 6 bases from V and 4 bases from J, the junction contained 6 bases not matched to a gene. The CDR3 here is CASRPSGGAPETQYF. DNA for the CDR3: TGTGCCAGCAGACCTAGCGGGGGGGCCCCAGAGACCCAGTACTTC.

The V call is TRBV25-1, the J call TRBJ2-5, with 12 nucleotides matching TRBD1. The V and J ends lost 6 bases and 4 bases, in that order; junction bases with no gene match: 15. Germline CDR1 reads MGHDK; CDR2 reads SYGVNS. CDR3 length: 18 amino acids. CDR3: CASRPGTGGLGPLETQYF. CDR3 nucleotide sequence: TGTGCCAGCAGGCCTGGGACAGGGGGCCTTGGTCCTCTAGAGACCCAGTACTTC.

This clonotype was seen only a few times. The chain links TRBV5-1 to TRBJ2-2; unclear D gene. Germline assignment: CDR1 SGHRS and CDR2 YFSETQ. CDR3 length: 15 residues. Deletions cut 7 bases from V and 0 bases from J, with 13 bases between. CDR3 residues: CASQLFGANTGELFF. For the CDR3, the DNA is TGCGCCAGCCAACTCTTCGGAGCGAACACCGGGGAGCTGTTTTTT. The full variable domain, with the rest looked up from reference TRBV5-1 and TRBJ2-2, is KAGVTQTPRYLIKTRGQQVTLSCSPISGHRSVSWYQQTPGQGLQFLFEYFSETQRNKGNFPGRFSGRQFSNSRSEMNVSTLELGDSALYLCASQLFGANTGELFFGEGSRLTVL.

This clonotype was detected many times. CDR3 amino acids: CASSPLAGGAGELFF. The CDR3 coding sequence is TGTGCCAGCAGTCCCCTAGCGGGGGGGGCCGGGGAGCTGTTTTTT. The gene calls are TRBV7-3 and TRBJ2-2; 12 bases align to TRBD2. The CDR3 is 15 residues long. The germline V gene encodes CDR1 SGHTA and CDR2 FQGTGA. J gave up 6 bases and V 6 bases, and 5 bases lay outside the gene matches. Full variable domain (outside the CDR3, taken from reference TRBV7-3 and TRBJ2-2): GAGVSQTPSNKVTEKGKYVELRCDPISGHTALYWYRQSLGQGPEFLIYFQGTGAADDSGLPNDRFFAVRPEGSVSTLKIQRTERGDSAVYLCASSPLAGGAGELFFGEGSRLTVL.

This clonotype was seen repeatedly, ten times or more. V is TRBV7-2 and J is TRBJ2-3; 8 nucleotides line up with TRBD2. The V and J ends lost 0 bases and 10 bases, in that order; junction bases with no gene match: 9. The germline V gene has CDR1 SGHTA and CDR2 FQGNSA. CDR3 length equals 15 residues. The CDR3 coding sequence is TGTGCCAGCAGCTTAGCCCCCGGGGGGGGGACGGCGCAGTATTTT. This codes for CASSLAPGGGTAQYF.

The chain carries TRBV3-1 and TRBJ1-1, with D maybe TRBD1 (5 bases). V shed 5 bases and J shed 6 bases, with 19 bases lying between them. The CDR3 contains 15 residues. CDR1 and CDR2 from the germline V gene are LGHDT and YNNKEL (reference sequence). This chain's CDR3 is CASSKSGMFVSEAFF. In nucleotides, the CDR3 is TGTGCCAGCAGCAAATCAGGGATGTTCGTCTCTGAAGCTTTCTTT.

The V and J genes are TRBV9 and TRBJ2-2; a possible D gene is TRBD2 (7 bases). Trimming left V 3 bases short and J 2 bases short, with 20 bases between. The CDR3 contains 18 residues. CDR1 and CDR2 (germline): SGDLS, YYNGEE. CDR3 coding DNA: TGTGCCAGCAGCGCCCGAGGGGGAGGGGGGCCCAACACCGGGGAGCTGTTTTTT. This translates into CASSARGGGGPNTGELFF.

The V call is TRBV10-3, the J call TRBJ1-2; tentative D call: TRBD1 (5 bases). V was trimmed by 3 bases and J by 4 bases, leaving 15 bases between them. This CDR3 has 15 residues. CDR1 ENHRY and CDR2 SYGVKD come from the germline V gene. The CDR3 sequence is CAISDTRESSYGYTF. CDR3 nucleotides: TGTGCCATCAGTGATACCAGGGAGTCCTCCTATGGCTACACCTTC.

This sequence joins TRBV11-2 and TRBJ1-2; no reliable D call. The CDR3 runs 14 residues. Germline assignment: CDR1 SGHAT and CDR2 FQNNGV. Trimming cost V 6 bases and J 4 bases, with 15 bases left between them. The CDR3 bases are TGTGCCAGCAGATCAATCCAGGATCTCTATGGCTACACCTTC. Translating it yields CASRSIQDLYGYTF.

V is TRBV18 and J is TRBJ2-3; perhaps TRBD2 as D (5 bases). The CDR3 spans 14 residues. Germline lookup yields CDR1 KGHSH and CDR2 LQKENI. Trimming pared 6 bases from V and 1 base from J, leaving 11 bases between. DNA of the CDR3: TGTGCCAGCTCGAAGCGGAGCGGCACAGATACGCAGTATTTT. Translating it yields CASSKRSGTDTQYF.

This clonotype was recorded a few times. The chain links TRBV9 to TRBJ1-1; 7 bases fit TRBD1. Germline V gene sequence: CDR1 SGDLS, CDR2 YYNGEE. This CDR3 region has 15 residues. The V segment lost 0 bases and the J segment 0 bases; nucleotides outside the gene matches: 2. CDR3 sequence reads: CASSVGGQLNTEAFF. DNA of the CDR3: TGTGCCAGCAGCGTAGGGGGACAGTTGAACACTGAAGCTTTCTTT. The whole variable domain, filled in from reference TRBV9 and TRBJ1-1, reads DSGVTQTPKHLITATGQRVTLRCSPRSGDLSVYWYQQSLDQGLQFLIQYYNGEERAKGNILERFSAQQFPDLHSELNLSSLELGDSALYFCASSVGGQLNTEAFFGQGTRLTVV.